One and the same sample provided the 25 T cell receptor beta chains below, sequenced in a study of blood T cell repertoires in COVID-19 (dated by TCRdb to the early 2020s). Libraries came from the immunoSEQ multiplex PCR assay. Entries here come from immuneACCESS through TCRdb and include only in-frame sequences with V and J called. Some clones fail to appear in such tables; in the studies checked, an unresolved V gene covers under half of the shortfall, and the cause of the remainder is unknown. This sample is represented by more than 15,000 clones; more than 80% of them were singletons. Of the sample, about 4.1% is held by the ten largest clones. Sequenced material: peripheral blood. All receptors derive from a human donor in a cohort sampled during active COVID-19.

The chain uses TRBV11-2 and TRBJ2-1; no clear D. CDR1 is SGHAT and CDR2 is FQNNGV in the germline V gene. V lost 4 bases to trimming and J lost 8 bases, with 15 bases between them. The CDR3 extends over 14 amino acids. The CDR3 bases are TGTGCCAGCAGCTCCGACGCGCTGGAGCATGAGCAGTTCTTC. Protein sequence: CASSSDALEHEQFF.

This rearrangement joins TRBV29-1 to TRBJ1-4; D unclear. The CDR3 sequence is 11 residues long. Germline CDR1 is SQVTM and CDR2 is ANQGSEA. V was clipped by 5 bases and J by 7 bases, with 8 bases between them. CDR3 protein: CSVLQFEKLFF. DNA of the CDR3: TGCAGCGTTTTACAGTTTGAAAAACTGTTTTTT.

The count of this clone is one. This chain joins TRBV19 and TRBJ1-1; D is ambiguous. Per the germline V gene, CDR1 is LNHDA and CDR2 is SQIVND (reference sequence). Trimming removed 0 bases at V and 1 base at J, with 9 bases between. The length of the CDR3 is 15 residues. The CDR3 nucleotides read TGTGCCAGTAGTATAGAATGGGCACAGAACACTGAAGCTTTCTTT. This codes for CASSIEWAQNTEAFF.

The rearrangement uses TRBV5-1 and TRBJ1-2; D is unclear. Germline CDR1 SGHRS, CDR2 YFSETQ. The CDR3 loop spans 14 amino acids. Trimming took 1 base from V and 4 from J, leaving 11 bases between them. In nucleotides, the CDR3 is TGCGCCAGCAGCTTGTACACCCTTGGCTATGGCTACACCTTC. It yields the protein CASSLYTLGYGYTF.

This clone was recorded once. The chain couples TRBV11-2 to TRBJ2-2, with TRBD2 matching over 10 bases. CDR3 length: 16 amino acids. V was clipped by 5 bases and J by 4 bases; unmatched bases: 7. The germline gives CDR1 SGHAT, CDR2 FQNNGV. The DNA for the CDR3 is TGTGCCAGCAGCGGCAACTTAGCGGGGGGCACCGGGGAGCTGTTTTTT. Translated: CASSGNLAGGTGELFF.

The rearrangement uses TRBV5-4 and TRBJ1-2, with D tentatively TRBD1 (6 bases). This CDR3 comprises 15 residues. Trimming removed 4 bases from V and 4 bases from J, with 17 bases in between. CDR1 is SGHNT and CDR2 is YYREEE in the germline V gene (reference sequence). The CDR3 nucleotides are TGTGCCAGCAGCCCAGAGGACAGTTTCTCCTATGGCTACACCTTC. Amino acid sequence: CASSPEDSFSYGYTF.

V gene TRBV6-5 combines with J gene TRBJ2-5; tentatively, D is TRBD2 (5 bases). Germline V CDR1 and CDR2: MNHEY, SVGAGI. This CDR3 spans 13 amino acids. V was clipped by 7 bases and J by 2 bases, with 11 bases between them. CDR3 coding DNA: TGTGCCAGCACTTTCCCGGGGCAAGAGACCCAGTACTTC. Amino acids: CASTFPGQETQYF.

This chain connects TRBV6-2 or TRBV6-3 to TRBJ2-2, with TRBD2 matching 12 bases. Germline V lookup: CDR1 MNHEY, CDR2 SVGEGT. This CDR3 has 18 amino acids. V trimming: 4 bases; J trimming: 3 bases; junction bases outside the gene matches: 9. CDR3 loop: CASSFSTSGSWDTGELFF. The CDR3 DNA reads TGTGCCAGCAGTTTTTCGACTAGCGGGAGTTGGGACACCGGGGAGCTGTTTTTT.

Here the CDR3 reads CASSASPGNTEAFF. For the CDR3, the DNA is TGTGCCAGCAGTGCCTCTCCCGGGAACACTGAAGCTTTCTTT. The chain uses TRBV6-4 and TRBJ1-1; D call uncertain. Deletions cut 4 bases from V and 1 base from J, with 10 bases between. Looked up from germline, CDR1 is MRHNA and CDR2 is SNTAGT. The CDR3 contains 14 residues.

This chain joins TRBV6-4 and TRBJ1-1; TRBD1 might be the D (6 bases). This CDR3 has 14 amino acids. Germline-derived CDR1 and CDR2 are MRHNA and SNTAGT. With 7 bases removed from V and 2 bases from J, the gap between germline ends came to 14 bases. CDR3 nucleotide sequence: TGTGCCAGCATAGATCGGACAGTCAACACTGAAGCTTTCTTT. Protein sequence: CASIDRTVNTEAFF.

V is TRBV6-5 and J is TRBJ2-4; TRBD2 matches at 12 bases. Losses at the gene ends were 8 bases for V and 7 bases for J; bases not matched to a gene: 6. The CDR3 consists of 14 residues. Germline V CDR1 and CDR2: MNHEY, SVGAGI. CDR3 loop: CASRRLAGENIQYF. CDR3 DNA: TGTGCCAGCCGCCGACTAGCGGGAGAGAACATTCAGTACTTC.

The rearrangement uses TRBV27 and TRBJ2-7, with D uncertain. V was cut by 6 bases and J by 2 bases, with 14 bases left in between. This CDR3 comprises 14 residues. Germline lookup yields CDR1 MNHEY and CDR2 SMNVEV (reference sequence). CDR3 amino acids: CASSPSARPYEQYV. The CDR3 coding sequence is TGTGCCAGCAGCCCAAGCGCTCGCCCCTACGAGCAGTACGTC.

This clone turned up a few times. V and J are TRBV7-9 and TRBJ2-7; TRBD1 aligns across 10 bases. The J segment lost 10 bases and the V segment lost 5 bases, leaving 5 bases of the junction unmatched. From germline, CDR1 is SEHNR and CDR2 FQNEAQ (reference sequence). The CDR3 loop spans 12 amino acids. The CDR3 coding sequence is TGTGCCAGCAGCCTCGGACAGGGGGTACAGTACGTC. Translated, it gives CASSLGQGVQYV.

This clone came up once. The chain links TRBV3-1 (or the pseudogene TRBV3-2) to TRBJ1-3; possible D gene TRBD1, 6 bases. The CDR3 consists of 13 residues. Germline lookup yields CDR1 LGHDT and CDR2 YNNKEL (reference sequence). Trimming left V 6 bases short and J 2 bases short, with 8 bases between. The CDR3 nucleotides read TGTGCCAGCAGTCGGACAGCTGGAAACACCATATATTTT. Protein product: CASSRTAGNTIYF.

The chain couples TRBV3-1 (or the pseudogene TRBV3-2) to TRBJ2-1; D gene uncertain. CDR1 is LGHDT, CDR2 YNNKEL, per germline (reference sequence). This CDR3 region has 16 residues. V was cut by 2 bases and J by 0 bases, with 11 bases left in between. The CDR3 sequence is CASSQLERSSYNEQFF. The CDR3 nucleotides are TGTGCCAGCAGCCAACTGGAGAGGAGCTCCTACAATGAGCAGTTCTTC.

The V gene is TRBV10-3, the J gene TRBJ2-7; 11 nucleotides line up with TRBD1. CDR1 and CDR2 from the germline V gene are ENHRY and SYGVKD. V lost 2 bases and J lost 4; bases outside the gene matches: 1. The CDR3 length is 14 residues. CDR3 protein: CAISEGTGGYEQYF. CDR3 nucleotide sequence: TGTGCCATCAGTGAGGGGACAGGGGGATACGAGCAGTACTTC.

This clone was seen only a few times. The chain is built from TRBV27 and TRBJ1-2, with D uncertain. V lost 3 bases and J 2 bases, leaving 7 bases between the germline ends. This CDR3 spans 13 amino acids. Germline lookup yields CDR1 MNHEY and CDR2 SMNVEV (reference sequence). The CDR3 nucleotides are TGTGCCAGCAGTTTGACGGGAAACTATGGCTACACCTTC. Its translation is CASSLTGNYGYTF.

This chain connects TRBV29-1 to TRBJ2-7; the D gene could be TRBD1 or TRBD2 (6 bases each). V gave up 7 bases and J gave up 3 bases, with 13 bases separating them. The V gene's germline CDR1 is SQVTM and CDR2 ANQGSEA. CDR3 length: 12 residues. Here the CDR3 reads CSAGDTYYEQYF. Written as DNA, the CDR3 is TGCAGCGCGGGGGACACCTACTACGAGCAGTACTTC.

V gene TRBV28 combines with J gene TRBJ2-2; tentatively, D is TRBD2 (5 bases). The ends were cut back, 8 bases at V and 1 base at J, with 11 bases in the middle. This CDR3 is 14 amino acids long. In germline, CDR1 is MDHEN, CDR2 SYDVKM. The CDR3, as DNA: TGTGCCAGCTCCCGAGGAGGGAACACCGGGGAGCTGTTTTTT. Translating it yields CASSRGGNTGELFF. Looking up the rest from reference TRBV28 and TRBJ2-2 gives the full variable domain: DVKVTQSSRYLVKRTGEKVFLECVQDMDHENMFWYRQDPGLGLRLIYFSYDVKMKEKGDIPEGYSVSREKKERFSLILESASTNQTSMYLCASSRGGNTGELFFGEGSRLTVL.

J is TRBJ2-2 and V is TRBV28, with 12 positions matching TRBD2. V was pared by 4 bases and J by 4 bases, with 4 bases of the junction left unmatched. From germline, CDR1 is MDHEN and CDR2 SYDVKM. The CDR3 totals 16 residues. The CDR3 loop is CASSSLAGGPTGELFF. CDR3 in DNA: TGTGCCAGCAGTTCCCTAGCGGGGGGGCCCACCGGGGAGCTGTTTTTT.

The J gene is TRBJ1-3, the V gene TRBV18; a weak D match, TRBD1 (6 bases). CDR1 and CDR2 from the germline V gene are KGHSH and LQKENI. The CDR3 runs 16 residues. V dropped 1 base and J dropped 0 bases, with 10 bases sitting between them. CDR3 residues: CASSPLDSLSGNTIYF. The CDR3 nucleotides read TGTGCCAGCTCACCACTGGACAGCCTCTCTGGAAACACCATATATTTT. The full variable domain, in which reference TRBV18 and TRBJ1-3 provide the parts outside the CDR3, is NAGVMQNPRHLVRRRGQEARLRCSPMKGHSHVYWYRQLPEEGLKFMVYLQKENIIDESGMPKERFSAEFPKEGPSILRIQQVVRGDSAAYFCASSPLDSLSGNTIYFGEGSWLTVV.

The chain uses TRBV5-8 and TRBJ2-3; TRBD2 matches at 10 bases. Germline V CDR1 and CDR2: SGHTS, YDEGEE. J gave up 4 bases and V 6 bases, and 8 bases lay outside the gene matches. The CDR3 loop spans 15 amino acids. The CDR3 reads CASTLAGVGADTQYF. The DNA of the CDR3 is TGTGCCAGCACCCTAGCGGGAGTAGGGGCAGATACGCAGTATTTT.

The CDR3 bases are TGTGCCAGTAGGGGGAGAGGTAGCGGCTACGAGCAGTACTTC. Its translation is CASRGRGSGYEQYF. The chain employs TRBV19 and TRBJ2-7, with D perhaps matching TRBD2 (6 bases). V was shortened by 6 bases and J by 3 bases, with 15 bases between the two germline ends. The germline gives CDR1 LNHDA, CDR2 SQIVND (reference sequence). The CDR3 has 14 amino acids. Based on the CDR3 plus reference TRBV19 and TRBJ2-7, the full variable domain is DGGITQSPKYLFRKEGQNVTLSCEQNLNHDAMYWYRQDPGQGLRLIYYSQIVNDFQKGDIAEGYSVSREKKESFPLTVTSAQKNPTAFYLCASRGRGSGYEQYFGPGTRLTVT.

The V and J genes are TRBV7-2 and TRBJ1-1; 8 bases align to TRBD1. V lost 5 bases, J lost 4 bases, and 9 bases stayed unmatched. Germline V lookup: CDR1 SGHTA, CDR2 FQGNSA. The CDR3 is 15 residues long. The CDR3 region has the DNA TGTGCCAGCAGCAGGGGTCAGGGGGCCGGCACTGAAGCTTTCTTT. Its protein product is CASSRGQGAGTEAFF.

Concerning this clone: Different DNA sequences within this sample yield the same CDR3. J is TRBJ1-3 and V is TRBV6-5; TRBD1 agrees at 9 bases. The CDR3 consists of 15 residues. Germline assignment: CDR1 MNHEY and CDR2 SVGAGI. Germline trimming cut 6 bases from V and 0 bases from J; bases unmatched to any gene: 3. The CDR3 loop reads CASRRQGGSGNTIYF. The CDR3 DNA is TGTGCCAGCAGAAGACAGGGGGGCTCTGGAAACACCATATATTTT.